A single TCR beta chain is shown here with its context. Its antigen is not identified. Relative to the germline gene, one junction end is altered; a read error may explain this. One entry per CDR3 protein, called by TCRdb with MiXCR from the PCR reads. The sample has hundreds of thousands of distinct CDR3 sequences; about 25% are singletons. The authors gated naive CD8 T cells as CD8+CD4-CCR7+CD45RA+ for sorting. The sample originates from a study of molecular identifiers for immune sequencing clone quantification. Study results and limitations: More than 97% of effector molecules, versus under 1% of naive-cell molecules, belonged to clones above 20 RNA copies.

There are 15 residues in the CDR3. CDR1 is SGHRS, CDR2 YFSETQ, per germline. The source material was naive CD8+ T cells from blood, with Jurkat cell RNA spiked in. Subset here: FACS-sorted CD8+CD4-CCR7+CD45RA+ naive T cells. The origin of this receptor is a human donor in good health. Some libraries in this study had Jurkat cell RNA spiked in. The chain uses TRBV5-1 and TRBJ2-7, with D perhaps TRBD1 (6 bases). The CDR3 sequence is CASSLRAGETYGQYF. The CDR3 nucleotides are TGCGCCAGCAGCTTGCGGGCAGGGGAGACCTACGGGCAGTACTTC.